Below, 21 T cell receptor beta chains from the same sample are listed, as sequenced in a study of blood T cell repertoires in COVID-19. Assay: immunoSEQ multiplex PCR; the TCRdb copy retains only in-frame clones and omits some. The sample carries around 45,000 clones, roughly nine tenths recorded once. Input material: peripheral blood. The receptor source for this set is a human donor in a cohort sampled during active COVID-19.

V usage is TRBV7-2 and J usage is TRBJ1-1, with a weak D call TRBD1 (5 bases). The CDR3 has 13 residues. Trimming took 1 base from V and 11 from J, leaving 14 bases between them. Germline lookup yields CDR1 SGHTA and CDR2 FQGNSA. CDR3 DNA: TGTGCCAGCAGCTTAGGAGGGCTCGGGGGGGCTTTCTTT. Translated: CASSLGGLGGAFF.

The chain uses TRBV5-1 and TRBJ2-7, with D perhaps matching TRBD1 (6 bases). V lost 4 bases and J 0 bases, leaving 17 bases between the germline ends. Germline V CDR1 and CDR2: SGHRS, YFSETQ. The CDR3 has 16 residues. CDR3: CASSRRADRSSYEQYF. For the CDR3, the DNA is TGCGCCAGCAGCCGACGGGCGGACAGAAGCTCCTACGAGCAGTACTTC.

V and J are TRBV6-1 and TRBJ1-6, with 9 bases fitting TRBD1. Germline V gives CDR1 MNHNS, CDR2 SASEGT. V shed 3 bases, J shed 7 bases, and the junction held 13 bases outside the gene matches. The CDR3 runs 18 residues. This CDR3 is CASSEAGTGRVLNSPLHF. DNA for the CDR3: TGTGCCAGCAGTGAGGCGGGGACAGGGAGGGTTTTAAATTCACCCCTCCACTTT.

The V and J genes are TRBV30 and TRBJ1-1; TRBD1 agrees at 8 bases. The CDR3 extends over 12 amino acids. With V trimmed by 2 bases and J by 8 bases, 4 bases remained unmatched. Germline assignment: CDR1 GTSNPN and CDR2 SVGIG (reference sequence). The CDR3 is CAWSIGTGEAFF. The CDR3 DNA sequence: TGTGCCTGGAGTATAGGGACAGGCGAAGCTTTCTTT.

This sequence joins TRBV14 and TRBJ1-1; D might be TRBD1 (6 bases). The V end was cut by 4 bases, the J end by 0 bases, with 6 bases between. The CDR3 runs to 13 residues. CDR1 and CDR2 (germline): SGHDN, FVKESK. CDR3 in DNA: TGTGCCAGCAGCCGGGGGCTGAACACTGAAGCTTTCTTT. Its translation: CASSRGLNTEAFF.

The chain joins TRBV18 to TRBJ2-7; 12 bases are a match to TRBD1. After removal of 3 bases from V and 0 bases from J, the junction contained 18 bases not matched to a gene. The CDR3 sequence is 21 residues long. CDR1 is KGHSH and CDR2 is LQKENI in the germline V gene. CDR3 amino acids: CASSPSLASGQGASSSYEQYF. CDR3 nucleotides: TGTGCCAGCTCACCCTCCTTGGCGTCGGGACAGGGGGCGTCAAGCTCCTACGAGCAGTACTTC.

This rearrangement joins TRBV5-4 to TRBJ2-5; 16 bases agree with TRBD2. CDR3 length equals 16 residues. The germline CDR1 and CDR2 sequences are SGHNT and YYREEE (reference sequence). Unmatched junction bases numbered 5, after V lost 5 bases and J lost 4 bases. CDR3 region: CASRPGLAGGRETQYF. In DNA form, the CDR3 reads TGTGCCAGCAGGCCGGGACTAGCGGGGGGGCGAGAGACCCAGTACTTC.

The sample holds a few counts of this clone. The chain links TRBV3-1 (or the pseudogene TRBV3-2) to TRBJ2-7, with TRBD1 as a possible D gene (6 bases). V was clipped by 0 bases and J by 0 bases, with 18 bases between them. Germline V CDR1 and CDR2: LGHDT, YNNKEL (reference sequence). The length of the CDR3 is 18 residues. The CDR3 DNA reads as TGTGCCAGCAGCCAAGAGGGGACAAGATCGGCAACCTCCTACGAGCAGTACTTC. It is translated as CASSQEGTRSATSYEQYF.

The V and J genes are TRBV28 and TRBJ1-4; 7 bases line up with TRBD1. There are 15 residues in the CDR3. The junction had 11 bases not matched to a gene; V was cut back by 5 bases and J by 8 bases. The germline gives CDR1 MDHEN, CDR2 SYDVKM. As DNA, the CDR3 is TGTGCCAGCAGTCCCCGACAGGGAATACAAGAAAAACTGTTTTTT. It is translated as CASSPRQGIQEKLFF. The full variable domain, in which reference TRBV28 and TRBJ1-4 provide the parts outside the CDR3, is DVKVTQSSRYLVKRTGEKVFLECVQDMDHENMFWYRQDPGLGLRLIYFSYDVKMKEKGDIPEGYSVSREKKERFSLILESASTNQTSMYLCASSPRQGIQEKLFFGSGTQLSVL.

This chain uses TRBV7-3 with TRBJ2-2; D perhaps matches TRBD2 (6 bases). CDR1 and CDR2 from the germline V gene are SGHTA and FQGTGA. CDR3 length equals 14 residues. V lost 2 bases and J 6 bases, leaving 10 bases between the germline ends. The CDR3 protein is CASSLGGVSGELFF. The CDR3, as DNA: TGTGCCAGCAGCTTAGGCGGGGTTTCCGGGGAGCTGTTTTTT.

This sequence joins TRBV10-2 and TRBJ1-4; D gene unclear. Trimming shortened V by 3 bases and J by 7 bases, and 6 bases separated the two germline ends. The CDR3 has 12 residues. Germline CDR1 is WSHSY and CDR2 is SAAADI. The CDR3 nucleotides read TGCGCCAGCAGTGAATGGAGTGAAAAACTGTTTTTT. It encodes CASSEWSEKLFF.

V is TRBV7-8 and J is TRBJ2-1; 10 bases match TRBD1. The trim removed 3 bases at V and 3 bases at J, leaving 2 bases unmatched. Germline assignment: CDR1 SGHVS and CDR2 FQNEAQ. The CDR3 loop spans 15 amino acids. The CDR3: CASSFDRGLYNEQFF. Here the CDR3 DNA reads TGTGCCAGCAGCTTCGACAGGGGGCTCTACAATGAGCAGTTCTTC.

V and J are TRBV13 and TRBJ2-7, with TRBD1 as a possible D gene (6 bases). The V gene lost 2 bases and the J gene lost 1 base, with 9 bases spanning the gap. The germline V gene encodes CDR1 PRHDT and CDR2 FYEKMQ (reference sequence). CDR3 length: 14 residues. In DNA, the CDR3 is TGTGCCAGCAGCTTACCCGGACAGTCCTACGAGCAGTACTTC. This encodes CASSLPGQSYEQYF.

The rearrangement joins TRBV5-3 to TRBJ1-3; 8 bases agree with TRBD1. TRBV5-3 is an ORF; its function is uncertain. This CDR3 is 15 amino acids long. V lost 4 bases and J lost 7; bases outside the gene matches: 10. CDR3 loop: CARSPSGGWGNTIYF. The CDR3 coding sequence is TGTGCCAGAAGCCCCTCAGGGGGCTGGGGGAACACCATATATTTT.

The rearrangement uses TRBV5-1 and TRBJ1-2, with a tentative D call TRBD1 (5 bases). Germline assignment: CDR1 SGHRS and CDR2 YFSETQ. V was pared by 4 bases and J by 4 bases, with 14 bases between. The CDR3 has 14 residues. The CDR3 sequence is CASSPTGQGYGYTF. CDR3 nucleotides: TGCGCCAGCAGCCCCACAGGTCAGGGCTATGGCTACACCTTC. The variable domain in full, completed from reference TRBV5-1 and TRBJ1-2, reads KAGVTQTPRYLIKTRGQQVTLSCSPISGHRSVSWYQQTPGQGLQFLFEYFSETQRNKGNFPGRFSGRQFSNSRSEMNVSTLELGDSALYLCASSPTGQGYGYTFGSGTRLTVV.

The chain links TRBV5-6 to TRBJ2-5; TRBD1 matches at 8 bases. This CDR3 contains 14 residues. Germline V lookup: CDR1 SGHDT, CDR2 YYEEEE. V trimming: 4 bases; J trimming: 4 bases; junction bases outside the gene matches: 6. The CDR3 nucleotides read TGTGCCAGCAGCCCGACAGGGGTGCGAGAGACCCAGTACTTC. Translation: CASSPTGVRETQYF.

The chain joins TRBV12-3 or TRBV12-4 to TRBJ1-1, with D maybe TRBD1 (5 bases). The CDR3 has 13 amino acids. V was clipped by 5 bases and J by 8 bases, with 15 bases between them. The CDR3: CASSPSVREEAFF. The CDR3 nucleotides read TGTGCCAGCAGTCCCTCAGTCAGGGAAGAAGCTTTCTTT.

The chain links TRBV5-4 to TRBJ1-5; TRBD1 aligns across 7 bases. This CDR3 has 15 residues. Germline V gene lookup returns CDR1 SGHNT and CDR2 YYREEE (reference sequence). The V segment lost 0 bases and the J segment 5 bases; nucleotides outside the gene matches: 5. The CDR3 sequence is CASSLDGTEDQPQHF. In nucleotides, the CDR3 is TGTGCCAGCAGCTTGGACGGGACAGAGGATCAGCCCCAGCATTTT.

This chain joins TRBV6-2 or TRBV6-3 and TRBJ1-1, with D possibly TRBD1 on 5 matching bases. The CDR3 extends over 14 amino acids. The V gene lost 4 bases and the J gene lost 1 base, with 10 bases spanning the gap. Germline V gives CDR1 MNHEY, CDR2 SVGEGT. CDR3: CASSLGVPNTEAFF. For the CDR3, the DNA is TGTGCCAGCAGTTTAGGGGTCCCGAACACTGAAGCTTTCTTT.

The chain recombines TRBV6-6 with TRBJ2-7; D perhaps matches TRBD1 (5 bases). Trimming cost V 6 bases and J 4 bases, with 7 bases left between them. The CDR3 has 11 amino acids. CDR1 MNHNY and CDR2 SVGAGI come from the germline V gene (reference sequence). In nucleotides, the CDR3 is TGTGCCAGCAGGACAGATTACGAGCAGTACTTC. It encodes CASRTDYEQYF.

This clone was observed a few times. The rearrangement uses TRBV19 and TRBJ1-6; D uncertain. Deletions cut 3 bases from V and 6 bases from J, with 15 bases between. CDR3 length: 16 residues. CDR1 LNHDA and CDR2 SQIVND come from the germline V gene (reference sequence). The CDR3 DNA reads as TGTGCCAGTAGTATTTTTGCCGGACTTGTTAATTCACCCCTCCACTTT. Its translation is CASSIFAGLVNSPLHF.